This T cell receptor (beta chain) stems from a study of blood T cell repertoires in COVID-19. This clone was detected only a few times. Produced via immunoSEQ multiplex PCR; TCRdb's table is partial and in-frame only. This sample has some 270,000 clones, with 90% found just once. The TCR was taken from a woman aged 60-70 years with COVID-19, enrolled during active disease. Specimen: peripheral blood.

CDR3 sequence: CASSPYLDRGNQPQHF. The CDR3, as DNA: TGTGCCAGCAGCCCTTACCTTGACAGGGGGAATCAGCCCCAGCATTTT. V usage is TRBV7-2 and J usage is TRBJ1-5, with TRBD1 matching 9 bases. CDR1 is SGHTA and CDR2 is FQGNSA in the germline V gene. There are 16 residues in the CDR3. V shed 5 bases and J 4 bases; nucleotides not matched to a gene: 9.